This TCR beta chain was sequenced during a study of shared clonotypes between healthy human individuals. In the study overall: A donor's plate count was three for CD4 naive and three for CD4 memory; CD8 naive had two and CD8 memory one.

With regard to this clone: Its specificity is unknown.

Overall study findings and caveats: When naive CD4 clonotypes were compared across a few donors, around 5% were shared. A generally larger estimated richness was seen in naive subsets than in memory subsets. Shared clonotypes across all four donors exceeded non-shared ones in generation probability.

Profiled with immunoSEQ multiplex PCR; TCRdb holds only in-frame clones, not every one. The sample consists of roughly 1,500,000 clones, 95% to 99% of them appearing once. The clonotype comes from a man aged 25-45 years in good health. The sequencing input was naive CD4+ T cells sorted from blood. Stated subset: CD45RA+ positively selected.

CDR3 DNA: TGTGCCAGCAGCGGCCGACAGGCCGTGGACCTTGGCTACACCTTC. Translating it yields CASSGRQAVDLGYTF. V gene TRBV7-9 combines with J gene TRBJ1-2; tentatively, D is TRBD1 (6 bases). CDR1 is SEHNR and CDR2 is FQNEAQ in the germline V gene (reference sequence). The CDR3 consists of 15 residues. Trimming took 5 bases from V and 7 from J, leaving 20 bases between them.